The 26 T cell receptor beta chains in this list originate from one sample, sequenced in a study of control samples from healthy donors and cancer patients. Here immunoSEQ multiplex PCR was the method, and the copy in TCRdb shows in-frame clones only, minus some. The data show over 150,000 clones, with around 90% seen just once and approximately 1.5% held by the top ten. The sequenced sample consisted of blood. These receptors were taken from a woman between 50 and 59 years old in good health.

This sequence joins TRBV28 and TRBJ1-2; the match to TRBD1 covers 9 bases. With 5 bases clipped from V and 14 bases from J, the junction kept 9 bases outside the gene matches. The CDR3 consists of 12 residues. Germline CDR1 and CDR2: MDHEN and SYDVKM. For the CDR3, the DNA is TGTGCCAGCAGTCAGGGACAGGGAAAATCAACCTTC. Its protein product is CASSQGQGKSTF.

This clone appeared a single time. The V call is TRBV18, the J call TRBJ2-3; 8 positions agree with TRBD2. The CDR3 length is 15 residues. Losses at the gene ends were 5 bases for V and 1 base for J; bases not matched to a gene: 5. Germline CDR1 and CDR2: KGHSH and LQKENI. In nucleotides, the CDR3 is TGTGCCAGCTCAGCTTACGGGGGGGGCACAGATACGCAGTATTTT. Residues: CASSAYGGGTDTQYF.

The chain combines TRBV7-9 with TRBJ1-6; TRBD1 matches at 7 bases. The V and J ends lost 8 bases and 10 bases, in that order; junction bases with no gene match: 8. The V gene's germline CDR1 is SEHNR and CDR2 FQNEAQ (reference sequence). CDR3 length: 13 amino acids. CDR3 protein: CASWSGGLSPLHF. CDR3 coding DNA: TGTGCCAGCTGGTCAGGGGGTTTGTCACCCCTCCACTTT.

The genes are TRBV10-2 and TRBJ1-2, with 7 positions matching TRBD1. The CDR3 sequence is 14 residues long. Germline V gives CDR1 WSHSY, CDR2 SAAADI. Germline trimming cut 4 bases from V and 4 bases from J; bases unmatched to any gene: 6. DNA for the CDR3: TGCGCCAGCAGTGTGACAGGGTCTACCTATGGCTACACCTTC. This codes for CASSVTGSTYGYTF.

This clone was counted a single time. CDR3 region: CAISETGPKNQPQHF. DNA of the CDR3: TGTGCCATCAGTGAGACAGGCCCTAAAAATCAGCCCCAGCATTTT. The chain links TRBV10-3 to TRBJ1-5, with D possibly TRBD1 on 5 matching bases. The CDR3 covers 15 residues. The germline V gene encodes CDR1 ENHRY and CDR2 SYGVKD. The V and J ends lost 2 bases and 4 bases respectively, with 12 bases between them.

CDR3 in DNA: TGTGCCAGCAAGGACTACGGGCGTGAGCAGTTCTTC. Its translation: CASKDYGREQFF. This chain links TRBV12-3 or TRBV12-4 with TRBJ2-1; possible D gene TRBD2, 6 bases. V lost 7 bases, J lost 9 bases, and 13 bases lay in between. The CDR3 sequence is 12 residues long.

This chain joins TRBV14 and TRBJ2-2; D gene unclear. Trimming removed 4 bases from V and 1 base from J, with 7 bases in between. The germline V gene encodes CDR1 SGHDN and CDR2 FVKESK. CDR3 length: 14 residues. CDR3 sequence (DNA): TGTGCCAGCAGCCTTCTCAGGAACACCGGGGAGCTGTTTTTT. Translated: CASSLLRNTGELFF.

The chain links TRBV28 to TRBJ1-5; maybe TRBD1 (6 bases). Trimming took off 5 bases at V and 1 base at J, with 12 bases between the two ends. This CDR3 region has 15 residues. Germline values: CDR1 MDHEN, CDR2 SYDVKM. The CDR3 sequence: CASSGGGPSNQPQHF. The CDR3, as DNA: TGTGCCAGCAGTGGCGGGGGCCCCAGCAATCAGCCCCAGCATTTT.

The chain links TRBV4-2 to TRBJ2-7; TRBD1 might be the D (6 bases). CDR3 length equals 15 residues. The V and J ends lost 0 bases and 1 base respectively, with 10 bases between them. Germline V gene lookup returns CDR1 LGHNA and CDR2 YNFKEQ. The DNA for the CDR3 is TGTGCCAGCAGCCAAGATTTAGGGGGATCCTACGAGCAGTACTTC. It encodes CASSQDLGGSYEQYF.

On this clone: One end of the junction fails to match germline, which may point to a read error. The chain links TRBV6-5 to TRBJ2-1, with D possibly matching TRBD1 (6 bases). In germline, CDR1 is MNHEY, CDR2 SVGAGI. This CDR3 spans 13 amino acids. The chain's CDR3 is CAGRVTGFNEQFF. The CDR3 coding sequence is TGTGCCGGCAGAGTAACAGGGTTCAATGAGCAGTTCTTC.

A word on this clone: The same CDR3 arises from other DNA sequences in this sample as well. This chain joins TRBV5-1 and TRBJ1-6; 8 positions match TRBD1. The CDR3 extends over 17 amino acids. Germline values: CDR1 SGHRS, CDR2 YFSETQ. V lost 0 bases and J lost 6; bases outside the gene matches: 8. CDR3 coding DNA: TGCGCCAGCAGCTTGGGGGGCCAGGGGGCGCGTAATTCACCCCTCCACTTT. Translation: CASSLGGQGARNSPLHF.

The chain employs TRBV27 and TRBJ2-5, with D uncertain. Trimming stripped 5 bases from V and 0 bases from J, with 7 bases between. This CDR3 region has 13 residues. Germline V CDR1 and CDR2: MNHEY, SMNVEV (reference sequence). The CDR3 protein is CASSTMHQETQYF. The CDR3 region has the DNA TGTGCCAGCAGTACAATGCACCAAGAGACCCAGTACTTC.

V usage is TRBV29-1 and J usage is TRBJ2-7; 10 positions match TRBD2. The CDR3 length is 16 residues. CDR1 and CDR2 (germline): SQVTM, ANQGSEA. J gave up 6 bases and V 4 bases, and 15 bases lay outside the gene matches. Written as DNA, the CDR3 is TGCAGCGTTGGGTGGACTAGCGGTCCAGGGGGTGGCGAGCAGTACTTC. This gives the protein CSVGWTSGPGGGEQYF.

The chain combines TRBV18 with TRBJ2-7; TRBD1 aligns across 11 bases. The J segment lost 3 bases and the V segment lost 3 bases, leaving 10 bases of the junction unmatched. CDR3 length equals 17 residues. Germline V gene lookup returns CDR1 KGHSH and CDR2 LQKENI. Here the CDR3 reads CASSPYPGQGVDYEQYF. The DNA for the CDR3 is TGTGCCAGCTCACCTTACCCGGGACAGGGGGTGGACTACGAGCAGTACTTC.

The rearrangement links TRBV9 to TRBJ1-5, with D unclear. The CDR3 totals 12 residues. V was trimmed by 3 bases and J by 11 bases, leaving 12 bases between them. Germline CDR1 reads SGDLS; CDR2 reads YYNGEE. The CDR3 here is CASSGISGAQHF. CDR3 bases: TGTGCCAGCAGCGGAATCTCCGGAGCCCAGCATTTT.

The CDR3 here is CASSPGTGMPEAFF. In DNA, the CDR3 is TGTGCCAGCAGCCCCGGGACCGGGATGCCTGAAGCTTTCTTT. The chain recombines TRBV11-2 with TRBJ1-1; D is possibly TRBD1 (5 bases). Trimming pared 5 bases from V and 6 bases from J, leaving 16 bases between. Germline-derived CDR1 and CDR2 are SGHAT and FQNNGV. The CDR3 loop spans 14 amino acids.

This rearrangement joins TRBV4-2 to TRBJ2-1; 8 bases agree with TRBD1. Germline V gives CDR1 LGHNA, CDR2 YNFKEQ. The length of the CDR3 is 16 residues. V lost 4 bases, J lost 1 base, and 6 bases stayed unmatched. CDR3 in DNA: TGTGCCAGCAGCCGGACAGGGACCGCGTCCTACAATGAGCAGTTCTTC. Protein: CASSRTGTASYNEQFF.

The chain is built from TRBV9 and TRBJ2-2, with TRBD2 as a possible D gene (5 bases). V dropped 5 bases and J dropped 6 bases, with 8 bases sitting between them. The germline V gene encodes CDR1 SGDLS and CDR2 YYNGEE. The CDR3 sequence is 12 residues long. Here the CDR3 reads CASSLAAGELFF. The CDR3 bases are TGTGCCAGCAGTCTAGCTGCCGGGGAGCTGTTTTTT.

The chain has TRBV28 and TRBJ1-6; TRBD1 might be the D (5 bases). With 6 bases removed from V and 9 bases from J, the gap between germline ends came to 18 bases. The CDR3 loop spans 15 amino acids. CDR1 is MDHEN and CDR2 is SYDVKM in the germline V gene. Written as DNA, the CDR3 is TGTGCCAGCAGGGCCCTTCAGGGTGGGAGTTCACCCCTCCACTTT. This encodes CASRALQGGSSPLHF.

The V gene is TRBV28, the J gene TRBJ2-3, with D perhaps assigned TRBD1 or TRBD2 (7 bases each). Trimming removed 11 bases from V and 1 base from J, with 13 bases in between. CDR3 length: 13 residues. Germline V lookup: CDR1 MDHEN, CDR2 SYDVKM. CDR3 in DNA: TGTGCCCCAGGGGGGGGGCGCACAGATACGCAGTATTTT. Protein: CAPGGGRTDTQYF. Full variable domain (remainder filled in from reference TRBV28 and TRBJ2-3): DVKVTQSSRYLVKRTGEKVFLECVQDMDHENMFWYRQDPGLGLRLIYFSYDVKMKEKGDIPEGYSVSREKKERFSLILESASTNQTSMYLCAPGGGRTDTQYFGPGTRLTVL.

This sequence joins TRBV15 and TRBJ2-1; D is uncertain. CDR3 length equals 12 residues. V lost 5 bases and J 4 bases, leaving 6 bases between the germline ends. Germline CDR1 LNHNV, CDR2 YYDKDF (reference sequence). In DNA form, the CDR3 reads TGTGCCACCAGCCATCGGTACAATGAGCAGTTCTTC. Translation gives CATSHRYNEQFF.

This chain uses TRBV6-6 with TRBJ1-6, with D perhaps matching TRBD1 (6 bases). The CDR3 length is 13 residues. Germline V gives CDR1 MNHNY, CDR2 SVGAGI (reference sequence). Trimming cost V 5 bases and J 9 bases, with 11 bases left between them. CDR3 residues: CASSTGSGSPLHF. In DNA, the CDR3 is TGTGCCAGCAGTACAGGGTCGGGTTCACCCCTCCACTTT.

This chain connects TRBV27 to TRBJ1-6; D is ambiguous. The CDR3 contains 17 residues. CDR1 MNHEY and CDR2 SMNVEV come from the germline V gene (reference sequence). V lost 6 bases, J lost 1 base, and 16 bases lay in between. CDR3 in DNA: TGTGCCAGCAGCCGAGAGGGTCAGCTTTCCTATAATTCACCCCTCCACTTT. Amino acid sequence: CASSREGQLSYNSPLHF.

The chain is built from TRBV10-2 and TRBJ1-1; the D gene is possibly TRBD1 (5 bases). The germline V gene has CDR1 WSHSY and CDR2 SAAADI. CDR3 length: 14 residues. V lost 7 bases and J 1 base, leaving 13 bases between the germline ends. The CDR3 sequence is CASKTLDRNTEAFF. The DNA of the CDR3 is TGCGCCAGCAAAACCCTAGACAGGAACACTGAAGCTTTCTTT.

Remarks on this clone: A clone one base away is much larger, so this may be a read error. The V call is TRBV7-8, the J call TRBJ1-5, with 10 bases identical to TRBD1. Losses at the gene ends were 5 bases for V and 2 bases for J; bases not matched to a gene: 0. Germline V CDR1 and CDR2: SGHVS, FQNEAQ. The CDR3 is 14 residues long. CDR3 in DNA: TGTGCCAGCAGCGGGACAGGGGGCAATCAGCCCCAGCATTTT. Amino acid sequence: CASSGTGGNQPQHF.

The chain is built from TRBV9 and TRBJ2-2; D not certain. The CDR3 extends over 15 amino acids. Per the germline V gene, CDR1 is SGDLS and CDR2 is YYNGEE. V lost 0 bases, J lost 4 bases, and 10 bases lay in between. The CDR3 DNA is TGTGCCAGCAGCGTAGAAGGAGTGGGCACCGGGGAGCTGTTTTTT. Protein product: CASSVEGVGTGELFF.